This T cell receptor (beta chain) comes out of a study of blood T cell repertoires in COVID-19. Across the whole study: Acute-phase and convalescent COVID-19 samples originated in the United States, Italy and Spain. T cells, B-cell-depleted T cells, or PBMCs provided the cDNA or gDNA that served as material.

The CDR3 has 13 residues. The V end lost 7 bases, the J end lost 0 bases, and 9 bases lay between the germline ends. Germline lookup yields CDR1 SNHLY and CDR2 FYNNEI. Original methodology: From reference gene primer amplification, estimates of nucleated cell counts were derived. Using immunoSEQ multiplex PCR, the repertoire was profiled, and TCRdb retains in-frame clones only, with some absent. That table is the source of V, J and clone size, and D and trimming were worked out from the DNA. The table has 200,000 or so clones, just under 85% seen once. Material: peripheral blood. The receptor was isolated from a human donor with acute or convalescent COVID-19. The donor label of this sample is uncertain. The rearrangement uses TRBV2 and TRBJ1-1; D unresolved. The CDR3 DNA follows: TGTGCCAGCAAGATCCAGGTGAACACTGAAGCTTTCTTT. It translates to CASKIQVNTEAFF.